This entry describes one T cell receptor (beta chain). The data were obtained in a study of blood T cells in healthy people across ages. The germline gives CDR1 DFQATT, CDR2 SNEGSKA (reference sequence). V dropped 6 bases and J dropped 7; count of bases not matched to a gene: 8. This CDR3 contains 13 residues. Next came a second PCR, run for about 7 to 12 cycles, which used a sample-barcoded 5' primer along with a J-beta primer mix. TCRdb ran MiXCR on the 5' RACE reads and lists one entry per CDR3 protein. The sample comprises more than 1.4 million distinct CDR3 sequences, 42% of which are singletons, and under 8% rests with the top ten.

Sequencing input: blood. The V and J genes are TRBV20-1 and TRBJ1-1; 10 bases align to TRBD1. This TCR came from a woman between 18 and 29 years old in good health. DNA of the CDR3: TGCAGTGCCGCCAGGGACAGGGGCATTGAAGCTTTCTTT. Amino acid sequence: CSAARDRGIEAFF.